This TCR beta chain emerged from a study of CD8 T cells in Susac syndrome. TCR beta was sequenced from blood CD8+ and CD4+ T cells. CDR3 size: 15 residues. Germline V gives CDR1 SEHNR, CDR2 FQNEAQ (reference sequence). The ends were cut back, 7 bases at V and 3 bases at J, with 16 bases in the middle. As concerns this clonotype: What it binds is unknown.

It was with random hexamers that 0.5 to 1 ug RNA was reverse transcribed. MiXCR was run by TCRdb on the immunoSEQ multiplex PCR reads, yielding one entry per CDR3 protein. The data show some 110,000 distinct CDR3 sequences, with approximately 95% seen just once and 0.41% held by the top ten. Study-level points and caveats: Clonal expansion involving Susac CD8+ cells peaked in TEMRA cells and active patients.

The sequenced sample consisted of CD8+ T cells from PBMCs. The TCR was taken from a human donor with Susac syndrome. This chain joins TRBV7-9 and TRBJ2-4; D remains ambiguous. The CDR3 DNA sequence: TGTGCCAGCACCAAAGGGATTATGGGCAAAAACATTCAGTACTTC. Residues: CASTKGIMGKNIQYF.